This record concerns one T cell receptor (beta chain) sequence. These data come from a study of shared clonotypes between healthy human individuals. This table comes from immunoSEQ multiplex PCR, and its TCRdb copy is limited to in-frame clones, with some not included. The data contain approximately 2.5 million clones, approximately 90% of them singletons. V lost 4 bases and J 1 base, leaving 14 bases between the germline ends. The CDR3 is made up of 15 amino acids. Germline V gene data show CDR1 as SQVTM and CDR2 as ANQGSEA. Sequenced sample: naive CD4+ T cells sorted from blood. Subset defined: CD45RA+ positively selected. This receptor was taken from a man aged 18-30 years in good health. V usage is TRBV29-1 and J usage is TRBJ1-5; TRBD1 might be the D (5 bases). CDR3 region: CSVVAGGDSNQPQHF. The CDR3 coding sequence is TGCAGCGTTGTTGCCGGCGGGGACAGCAATCAGCCCCAGCATTTT.